Included here is one T cell receptor (beta chain) sequence, with context. This CDR3 region has 17 residues. CDR1 SGHAT and CDR2 FQNNGV come from the germline V gene. Trimming removed 5 bases from V and 0 bases from J, with 14 bases in between. These data are taken from a study of blood T cell repertoires in COVID-19. Study overall: COVID-19 samples from acute and convalescent phases originated in the United States, Italy and Spain. T cells, B-cell-depleted T cells, or PBMCs supplied cDNA or gDNA.

Profiled with immunoSEQ multiplex PCR; TCRdb holds only in-frame clones, not every one. The sample has fewer than 250,000 clones; around 80% are singletons. This receptor was identified in a man between 50 and 59 years old with active or convalescent COVID-19. V is TRBV11-2 and J is TRBJ1-6; D remains ambiguous. The sample taken for sequencing was peripheral blood. The CDR3 protein is CASSPLAYGSYNSPLHF. DNA of the CDR3: TGTGCCAGCAGCCCCCTTGCGTATGGCTCCTATAATTCACCCCTCCACTTT.